A single sample gave rise to the 10 T cell receptor beta chains below, sequenced in a study of beta chain features in type 1 diabetes. Reverse transcribing all isolated RNA meant expressed TCRB transcripts were sequenced. TCRdb's copy holds only in-frame clones and misses some; the assay was immunoSEQ multiplex PCR. The sample yields 500,000 to 700,000 clones, roughly 16% seen once. The specimen was naive CD4+ T cells from blood. The origin of the receptors is a man younger than 30 in good health.

This clone was detected a few times. The chain carries TRBV30 and TRBJ2-5; D not resolved. Germline-derived CDR1 and CDR2 are GTSNPN and SVGIG (reference sequence). Trimming stripped 2 bases from V and 5 bases from J, with 9 bases between. The CDR3 sequence is 12 residues long. The CDR3 DNA reads as TGTGCCTGGAGTACGGTGGCGGAGACCCAGTACTTC. Its protein is CAWSTVAETQYF.

In its sample, this clone was seen once. V is TRBV5-6 and J is TRBJ1-3, with no clear D. V lost 3 bases to trimming and J lost 0 bases, with 16 bases between them. This CDR3 is built from 17 residues. Germline CDR1 reads SGHDT; CDR2 reads YYEEEE. The DNA for the CDR3 is TGTGCCAGCAGCTCGATCCTCCTTTGGGGCTCTGGAAACACCATATATTTT. This translates into CASSSILLWGSGNTIYF.

This clone has only a few counts. This chain links TRBV27 with TRBJ1-4, with D unresolved. CDR3 length: 16 amino acids. Trimming left V 3 bases short and J 0 bases short, with 11 bases between. The germline V gene encodes CDR1 MNHEY and CDR2 SMNVEV (reference sequence). This CDR3 reads CASSFEREPTNEKLFF. The CDR3, as DNA: TGTGCCAGCAGTTTTGAGAGGGAGCCAACTAATGAAAAACTGTTTTTT. The full variable domain, with the rest looked up from reference TRBV27 and TRBJ1-4, is EAQVTQNPRYLITVTGKKLTVTCSQNMNHEYMSWYRQDPGLGLRQIYYSMNVEVTDKGDVPEGYKVSRKEKRNFPLILESPSPNQTSLYFCASSFEREPTNEKLFFGSGTQLSVL.

The chain joins TRBV30 to TRBJ1-4, with 7 positions matching TRBD1. Germline assignment: CDR1 GTSNPN and CDR2 SVGIG (reference sequence). This CDR3 is 18 amino acids long. With V trimmed by 4 bases and J by 0 bases, 14 bases remained unmatched. The CDR3 loop reads CAWKRGRDSLATNEKLFF. The CDR3 DNA follows: TGTGCCTGGAAGAGGGGAAGGGACAGCCTCGCAACTAATGAAAAACTGTTTTTT.

In this sample, this clone turned up a few times. The rearrangement uses TRBV6-1 and TRBJ2-3; maybe TRBD1 (5 bases). Germline V gene sequence: CDR1 MNHNS, CDR2 SASEGT. The CDR3 has 11 residues. Between the trimmed V and J ends, which lost 8 bases and 6 bases, there was a span of 9 bases. The CDR3 here is CASPSGDTQYF. In DNA, the CDR3 is TGTGCCAGCCCGTCAGGGGATACGCAGTATTTT.

The V gene is TRBV5-1, the J gene TRBJ1-2; D is ambiguous. Trimming took 0 bases from V and 3 from J, leaving 6 bases between them. Germline assignment: CDR1 SGHRS and CDR2 YFSETQ. The CDR3 consists of 13 residues. DNA of the CDR3: TGCGCCAGCAGCTTGGAAAGGGACTATGGCTACACCTTC. Encoded protein: CASSLERDYGYTF.

This clone was recorded a few times. This rearrangement joins TRBV18 to TRBJ1-4; D gene ambiguous. V was shortened by 2 bases and J by 0 bases, with 7 bases between the two germline ends. Germline CDR1 KGHSH, CDR2 LQKENI. The CDR3 loop spans 15 amino acids. In nucleotides, the CDR3 is TGTGCCAGCTCACCATTCGGTTCAACTAATGAAAAACTGTTTTTT. Translating it yields CASSPFGSTNEKLFF.

This chain connects TRBV14 to TRBJ1-2; D is undetermined. CDR1 and CDR2 (germline): SGHDN, FVKESK. V was shortened by 3 bases and J by 3 bases, with 14 bases between the two germline ends. The CDR3 spans 15 residues. The CDR3 is CASSHQDSADYGYTF. The CDR3 DNA follows: TGTGCCAGCAGCCACCAAGATTCCGCGGACTATGGCTACACCTTC. The whole variable domain, filled in from reference TRBV14 and TRBJ1-2, reads EAGVTQFPSHSVIEKGQTVTLRCDPISGHDNLYWYRRVMGKEIKFLLHFVKESKQDESGMPNNRFLAERTGGTYSTLKVQPAELEDSGVYFCASSHQDSADYGYTFGSGTRLTVV.

The J gene is TRBJ1-1, the V gene TRBV4-1, with D possibly matching TRBD1 (6 bases). CDR3 length equals 16 residues. The V end lost 1 base, the J end lost 2 bases, and 14 bases lay between the germline ends. Germline V gene data show CDR1 as MGHRA and CDR2 as YSYEKL. For the CDR3, the DNA is TGCGCCAGCAGCCAAGTGGGGGTCAGGGGCAACACTGAAGCTTTCTTT. It translates to CASSQVGVRGNTEAFF.

This clone has only a few counts. This chain uses TRBV4-2 with TRBJ2-1; 13 positions match TRBD2. The CDR3 totals 17 residues. V shed 5 bases, J shed 5 bases, and the junction held 9 bases outside the gene matches. The germline CDR1 and CDR2 sequences are LGHNA and YNFKEQ. The CDR3 DNA is TGTGCCAGCAGCTCCCAACCCGGACTAGCGGGGGACAATGAGCAGTTCTTC. Translated, it gives CASSSQPGLAGDNEQFF.